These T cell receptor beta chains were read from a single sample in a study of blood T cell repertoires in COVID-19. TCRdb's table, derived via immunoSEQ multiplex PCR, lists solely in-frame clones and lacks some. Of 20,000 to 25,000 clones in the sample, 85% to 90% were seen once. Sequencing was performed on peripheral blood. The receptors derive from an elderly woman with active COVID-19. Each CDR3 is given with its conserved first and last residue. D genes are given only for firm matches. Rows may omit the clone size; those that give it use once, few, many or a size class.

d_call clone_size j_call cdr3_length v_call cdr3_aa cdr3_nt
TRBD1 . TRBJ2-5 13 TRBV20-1 CSASGTGGETQYF TGCAGTGCTAGTGGGACAGGGGGAGAGACCCAGTACTTC
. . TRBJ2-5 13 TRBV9 CASSQRYQETQYF TGTGCCAGCAGCCAACGGTACCAAGAGACCCAGTACTTC
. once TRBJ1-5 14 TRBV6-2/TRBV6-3 CASSIRGINQPQHF TGTGCCAGCAGCATCAGGGGTATCAATCAGCCCCAGCATTTT
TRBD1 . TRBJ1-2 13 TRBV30 CAWTRDRVSGYTF TGTGCCTGGACCCGCGACAGGGTGTCTGGCTACACCTTC
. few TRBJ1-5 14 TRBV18 CASSPQGSNQPQHF TGTGCCAGCTCACCTCAGGGAAGCAATCAGCCCCAGCATTTT
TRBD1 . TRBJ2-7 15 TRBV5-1 CASSLGGTGNYEQYF TGCGCCAGCAGCTTGGGAGGGACAGGGAATTACGAGCAGTACTTC
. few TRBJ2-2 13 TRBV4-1 CASSQVGAEELFF TGCGCCAGCAGCCAAGTGGGGGCTGAGGAGCTGTTTTTT
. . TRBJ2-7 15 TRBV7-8 CASSLSTGTAYEQYF TGTGCCAGCAGCTTATCGACAGGAACGGCCTACGAGCAGTACTTC
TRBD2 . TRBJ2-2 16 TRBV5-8 CASSPTSGGPTGELFF TGTGCCAGCAGCCCCACTAGCGGGGGGCCCACCGGGGAGCTGTTTTTT
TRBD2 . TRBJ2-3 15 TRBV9 CASSGGLPGTDTQYF TGTGCCAGCAGCGGGGGACTACCGGGCACAGATACGCAGTATTTT
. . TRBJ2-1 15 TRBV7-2 CASSPPGVRYNEQFF TGTGCCAGCAGCCCCCCCGGAGTGCGCTATAATGAGCAGTTCTTC
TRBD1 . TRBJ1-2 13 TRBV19 CASSIGTAYGYTF TGTGCCAGTAGTATTGGGACAGCCTATGGCTACACCTTC
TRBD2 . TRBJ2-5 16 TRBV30 CAWANTGLAGLETQYF TGTGCCTGGGCCAACACGGGACTAGCGGGGTTAGAGACCCAGTACTTC
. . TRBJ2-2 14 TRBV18 CASSPAANTGELFF TGTGCCAGCTCCCCCGCGGCGAACACCGGGGAGCTGTTTTTT
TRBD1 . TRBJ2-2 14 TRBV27 CATLRDRVHGELFF TGTGCCACCCTCCGGGACAGGGTCCACGGGGAGCTGTTTTTT
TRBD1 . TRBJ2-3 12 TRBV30 CARDRGTDTQYF TGTGCCCGGGACAGGGGAACAGATACGCAGTATTTT
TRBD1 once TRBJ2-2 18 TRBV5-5 CASSLDLRGRGRVGELFF TGTGCCAGCAGCTTGGATCTAAGGGGCAGGGGGCGAGTCGGGGAGCTGTTTTTT
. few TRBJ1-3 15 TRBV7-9 CASIPGSGSSNTIYF TGTGCCAGCATCCCTGGTTCGGGGTCCAGTAACACCATATATTTT
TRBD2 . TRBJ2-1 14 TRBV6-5 CASSPGLAVNEQFF TGTGCCAGCAGTCCCGGACTAGCTGTCAATGAGCAGTTCTTC
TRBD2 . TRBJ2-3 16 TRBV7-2 CASSPSGGPPTDTQYF TGTGCCAGCAGCCCCAGCGGGGGGCCACCCACAGATACGCAGTATTTT
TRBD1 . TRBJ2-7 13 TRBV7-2 CASSPDRGISQYF TGTGCCAGCAGCCCGGACAGGGGGATATCGCAGTACTTC
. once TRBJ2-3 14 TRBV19 CASRGARITDTQYF TGTGCCAGTAGGGGGGCACGGATCACAGATACGCAGTATTTT
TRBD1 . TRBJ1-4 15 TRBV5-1 CASSSPGTANEKLFF TGCGCCAGCAGCTCGCCCGGGACAGCAAATGAAAAACTGTTTTTT
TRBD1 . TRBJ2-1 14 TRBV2 CASIPDRLYNEQFF TGTGCCAGCATCCCGGACAGGTTATACAATGAGCAGTTCTTC
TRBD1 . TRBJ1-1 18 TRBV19 CASSPGVRGLGFGTEAFF TGTGCCAGTAGCCCAGGGGTCAGGGGGTTGGGATTTGGGACTGAAGCTTTCTTT
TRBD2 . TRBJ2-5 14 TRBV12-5 CASATAGKQETQYF TGTGCTAGTGCCACAGCGGGGAAGCAAGAGACCCAGTACTTC
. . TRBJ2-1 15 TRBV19 CASSSTLTSRNEQFF TGTGCCAGTAGCTCCACCCTCACTAGCAGAAATGAGCAGTTCTTC
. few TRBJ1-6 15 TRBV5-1 CASSLLYSGNSPLHF TGCGCCAGCAGCTTGTTGTATTCGGGTAATTCACCCCTCCACTTT
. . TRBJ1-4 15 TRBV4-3 CASSQEPGSNEKLFF TGCGCCAGCAGCCAAGAACCAGGGTCTAATGAAAAACTGTTTTTT
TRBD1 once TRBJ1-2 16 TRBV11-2 CASRHLSGTGGWGYTF TGTGCCAGCAGGCATCTCTCCGGGACAGGGGGCTGGGGCTACACCTTC
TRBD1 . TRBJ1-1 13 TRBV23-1 CARMGQGNTEAFF TGCGCCAGGATGGGACAGGGGAACACTGAAGCTTTCTTT
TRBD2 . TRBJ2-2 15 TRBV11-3 CASSSLAAGTGELFF TGTGCCAGCAGCTCCCTAGCGGCCGGCACCGGGGAGCTGTTTTTT
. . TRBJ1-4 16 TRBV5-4 CASSLVASGVDEKLFF TGTGCCAGCAGCTTGGTTGCGTCAGGGGTCGATGAAAAACTGTTTTTT
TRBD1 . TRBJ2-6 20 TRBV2 CASMVGSGGQGLSGANVLTF TGTGCCAGCATGGTGGGTTCGGGGGGACAGGGTTTGTCTGGGGCCAACGTCCTGACTTTC